This T cell receptor (beta chain) was documented in a study of blood T cell repertoires in COVID-19. Turning to the study itself: Spain, Italy and the United States supplied samples that represented acute and convalescent COVID-19. PBMCs, B-cell-depleted T cells, or T cells were the source of the cDNA or gDNA that made up the material.

This clone was picked up a small number of times. The CDR3 is 14 amino acids. Germline V gene sequence: CDR1 MNHEY, CDR2 SVGEGT. V was shortened by 5 bases and J by 4 bases, with 11 bases between the two germline ends. Per the original data handling: Nucleated cell number was recorded as an estimate derived from reference gene primer amplification. Assay used: immunoSEQ multiplex PCR; TCRdb lists only in-frame clones, some missing. The V and J calls and the clone size are those of that table, but D and trimming were determined from the DNA. The data contain over 95,000 clones, approximately 85% of them singletons.

Sequencing input: peripheral blood. The chain joins TRBV6-2 or TRBV6-3 to TRBJ2-2, with D possibly TRBD2 on 6 matching bases. The source is a man aged 35 to 55 with acute or convalescent COVID-19. This CDR3 reads CASSQYGGTGELFF. CDR3 DNA sequence: TGTGCCAGCAGTCAGTACGGGGGCACCGGGGAGCTGTTTTTT.